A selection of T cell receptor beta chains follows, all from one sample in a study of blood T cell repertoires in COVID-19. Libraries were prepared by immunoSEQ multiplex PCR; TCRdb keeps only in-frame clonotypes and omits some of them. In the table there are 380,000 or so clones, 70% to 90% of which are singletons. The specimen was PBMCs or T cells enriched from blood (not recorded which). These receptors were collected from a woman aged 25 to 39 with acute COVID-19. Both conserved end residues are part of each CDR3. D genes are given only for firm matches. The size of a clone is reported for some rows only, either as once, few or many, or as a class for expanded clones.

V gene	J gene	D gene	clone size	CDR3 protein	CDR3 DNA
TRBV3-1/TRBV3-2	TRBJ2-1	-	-	CASSPQGRHNEQFF	TGTGCCAGCAGCCCCCAAGGGAGACACAATGAGCAGTTCTTC
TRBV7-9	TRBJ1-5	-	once	CASSWGGGRDQPQHF	TGTGCCAGCAGCTGGGGGGGCGGACGGGATCAGCCCCAGCATTTT
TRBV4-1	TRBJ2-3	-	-	CASSQSVRGGVTDTQYF	TGCGCCAGCAGCCAATCGGTGAGGGGGGGCGTCACAGATACGCAGTATTTT
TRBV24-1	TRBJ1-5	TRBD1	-	CATSDPRTGDQPQHF	TGTGCCACCAGTGACCCTAGGACAGGAGATCAGCCCCAGCATTTT
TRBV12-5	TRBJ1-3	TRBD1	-	CASGLGQGKNTIYF	TGTGCTAGTGGTTTGGGACAGGGGAAAAACACCATATATTTT
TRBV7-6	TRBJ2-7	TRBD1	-	CASSLVGFSPGQGLSYEQYF	TGTGCCAGCAGCTTAGTGGGGTTTTCACCGGGACAGGGTCTCTCCTACGAGCAGTACTTC
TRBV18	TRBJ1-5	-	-	CASSAGAGNQPQHF	TGTGCCAGCTCTGCGGGGGCAGGCAATCAGCCCCAGCATTTT
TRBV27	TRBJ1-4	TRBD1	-	CASSWDRAEKLFF	TGTGCCAGCAGTTGGGACAGGGCTGAAAAACTGTTTTTT
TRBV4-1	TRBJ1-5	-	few	CASSLGGFNQPQHF	TGCGCCAGCAGCCTCGGGGGATTCAATCAGCCCCAGCATTTT
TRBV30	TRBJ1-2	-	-	CAWAQASGYTF	TGTGCCTGGGCCCAGGCGAGTGGCTACACCTTC
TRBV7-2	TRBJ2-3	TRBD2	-	CASSAAGERTDTQYF	TGTGCCAGCAGCGCAGCGGGGGAACGCACAGATACGCAGTATTTT
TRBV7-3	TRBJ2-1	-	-	CASSPGSSAYNEQFF	TGTGCCAGCAGCCCCGGCTCTAGCGCCTACAATGAGCAGTTCTTC
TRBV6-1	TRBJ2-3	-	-	CASSEGALPSTDTQYF	TGTGCCAGCAGTGAGGGGGCATTACCTAGCACAGATACGCAGTATTTT
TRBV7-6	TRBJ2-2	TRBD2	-	CASETSDTGELFF	TGTGCCAGCGAGACTAGCGACACCGGGGAGCTGTTTTTT
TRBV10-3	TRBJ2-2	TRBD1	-	CATKDRGNTGELFF	TGTGCCACAAAAGACAGGGGTAACACCGGGGAGCTGTTTTTT
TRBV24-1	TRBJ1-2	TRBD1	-	CATRGYRGRVYGYTF	TGTGCCACCAGGGGCTACAGGGGAAGGGTGTATGGCTACACCTTC
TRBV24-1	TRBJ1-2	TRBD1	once	CATSDSRQGFNYGYTF	TGTGCCACCAGTGATTCGAGACAGGGCTTTAACTATGGCTACACCTTC
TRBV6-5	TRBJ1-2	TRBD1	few	CASSTGDRGGYTF	TGTGCCAGCAGTACAGGGGACCGGGGAGGCTACACCTTC
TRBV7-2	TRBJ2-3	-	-	CASSLQGSTDTQYF	TGTGCCAGCAGCTTACAGGGATCCACAGATACGCAGTATTTT
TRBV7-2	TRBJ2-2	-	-	CASSLSLTNTGELFF	TGTGCCAGCAGCTTAAGCCTGACGAACACCGGGGAGCTGTTTTTT
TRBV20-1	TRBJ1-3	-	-	CSAKQGDTIYF	TGCAGTGCTAAACAGGGAGACACCATATATTTT
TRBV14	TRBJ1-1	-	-	CASSQFLGRDDTEAFF	TGTGCCAGCAGCCAATTTTTGGGCAGGGATGACACTGAAGCTTTCTTT
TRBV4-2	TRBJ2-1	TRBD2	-	CASSQDLAGGHYNEQFF	TGTGCCAGCAGCCAGGATCTAGCGGGGGGACACTACAATGAGCAGTTCTTC
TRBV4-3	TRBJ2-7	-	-	CASSQEGEPFYEQYF	TGCGCCAGCAGCCAAGAGGGAGAACCGTTCTACGAGCAGTACTTC
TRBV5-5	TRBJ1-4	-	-	CASSPGGGRGEKLFF	TGTGCCAGCAGCCCCGGTGGGGGCAGAGGTGAAAAACTGTTTTTT
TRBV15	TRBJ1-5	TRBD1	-	CATSRGTTGGSQPQHF	TGTGCCACCAGCAGAGGCACGACAGGGGGCAGTCAGCCCCAGCATTTT
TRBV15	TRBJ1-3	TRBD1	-	CTTRPGGSGNTIYF	TGTACCACCAGACCAGGGGGGTCAGGAAACACCATATATTTT
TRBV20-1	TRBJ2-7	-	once	CSASRPGDEQYF	TGCAGTGCTAGTCGTCCCGGGGACGAGCAGTACTTC
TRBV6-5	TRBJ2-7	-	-	CASSPDRSSYEQYF	TGTGCCAGCAGTCCCGACAGAAGCTCCTACGAGCAGTACTTC
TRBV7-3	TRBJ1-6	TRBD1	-	CASSLFGTGVGSPLHF	TGTGCCAGCAGCTTATTTGGGACAGGGGTAGGCTCACCCCTCCACTTT
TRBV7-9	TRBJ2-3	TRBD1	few	CASSKGQDIDTQYF	TGTGCCAGCAGCAAGGGACAGGACATTGATACGCAGTATTTT
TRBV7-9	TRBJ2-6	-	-	CASSFLGQPSGANVLTF	TGTGCCAGCAGCTTCCTCGGACAGCCCTCTGGGGCCAACGTCCTGACTTTC
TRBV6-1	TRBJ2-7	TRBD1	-	CASSEGAGQGVFAEQYF	TGTGCCAGCAGTGAAGGGGCGGGACAGGGGGTTTTCGCCGAGCAGTACTTC
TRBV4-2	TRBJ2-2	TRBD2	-	CASSQRPERGGGTGELFF	TGTGCCAGCAGCCAACGCCCCGAGCGGGGGGGTGGAACCGGGGAGCTGTTTTTT
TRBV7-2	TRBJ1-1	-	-	CASSFGGMNTEAFF	TGTGCCAGCAGCTTTGGAGGAATGAACACTGAAGCTTTCTTT
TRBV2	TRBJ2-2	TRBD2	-	CASSIAGGDTGELFF	TGTGCCAGCAGCATTGCGGGGGGGGACACCGGGGAGCTGTTTTTT
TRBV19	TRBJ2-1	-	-	CASRQATYNEQFF	TGTGCCAGTAGACAGGCTACCTACAATGAGCAGTTCTTC
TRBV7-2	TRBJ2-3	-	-	CASSLGWGGADTQYF	TGTGCCAGCAGCTTAGGGTGGGGGGGCGCAGATACGCAGTATTTT
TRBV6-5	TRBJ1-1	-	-	CASSYATRDTEAFF	TGTGCCAGCAGTTACGCGACGAGGGACACTGAAGCTTTCTTT
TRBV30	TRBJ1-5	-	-	CAWSTVLGNQPQHF	TGTGCCTGGAGTACTGTTTTGGGCAATCAGCCCCAGCATTTT
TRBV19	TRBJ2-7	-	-	CASSIYTKGAYEQYF	TGTGCCAGTAGTATCTATACGAAGGGAGCCTACGAGCAGTACTTC
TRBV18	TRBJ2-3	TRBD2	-	CASSPFIRGLAGGRDTQYF	TGTGCCAGCTCACCTTTCATCCGTGGACTAGCGGGAGGGCGGGATACGCAGTATTTT
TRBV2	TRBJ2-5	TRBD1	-	CASDYRGRGETQYF	TGTGCCAGCGACTACAGGGGGCGCGGGGAGACCCAGTACTTC
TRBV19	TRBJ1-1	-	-	CASSTSRGANTEAFF	TGTGCCAGTAGTACCAGCCGGGGGGCAAACACTGAAGCTTTCTTT
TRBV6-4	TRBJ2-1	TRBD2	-	CASSTGGLAGVDEQFF	TGTGCCAGCAGTACCGGTGGACTAGCGGGGGTGGATGAGCAGTTCTTC
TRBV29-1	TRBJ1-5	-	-	CSAGQGNQPQHF	TGCAGCGCGGGGCAGGGCAATCAGCCCCAGCATTTT
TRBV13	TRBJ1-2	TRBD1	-	CASSSGRTGQGYTF	TGTGCCAGCAGCTCCGGTCGGACAGGGCAAGGCTACACCTTC
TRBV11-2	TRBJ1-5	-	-	CASSLDGPRLGQPQHF	TGTGCCAGCAGCTTAGATGGTCCTAGACTTGGGCAGCCCCAGCATTTT
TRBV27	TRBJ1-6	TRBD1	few	CASSFPPGQGRSPLHF	TGTGCCAGCAGTTTCCCCCCTGGACAGGGACGATCACCCCTCCACTTT
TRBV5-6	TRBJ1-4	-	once	CASSLLVNEKLFF	TGTGCCAGCAGCTTGCTAGTTAATGAAAAACTGTTTTTT
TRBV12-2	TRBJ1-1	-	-	CASRPSGQGNTEAFF	TGTGCAAGTCGCCCTTCCGGACAGGGGAACACTGAAGCTTTCTTT
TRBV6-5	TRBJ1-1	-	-	CASEKTDMNTEAFF	TGTGCCAGCGAAAAGACAGACATGAACACTGAAGCTTTCTTT
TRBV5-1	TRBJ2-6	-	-	CASSLDVQGLIGGANVLTF	TGCGCCAGCAGCTTGGATGTTCAGGGTCTGATAGGTGGGGCCAACGTCCTGACTTTC
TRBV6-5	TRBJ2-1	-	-	CASSNRDYEQFF	TGTGCCAGCAGTAACCGGGACTATGAGCAGTTCTTC